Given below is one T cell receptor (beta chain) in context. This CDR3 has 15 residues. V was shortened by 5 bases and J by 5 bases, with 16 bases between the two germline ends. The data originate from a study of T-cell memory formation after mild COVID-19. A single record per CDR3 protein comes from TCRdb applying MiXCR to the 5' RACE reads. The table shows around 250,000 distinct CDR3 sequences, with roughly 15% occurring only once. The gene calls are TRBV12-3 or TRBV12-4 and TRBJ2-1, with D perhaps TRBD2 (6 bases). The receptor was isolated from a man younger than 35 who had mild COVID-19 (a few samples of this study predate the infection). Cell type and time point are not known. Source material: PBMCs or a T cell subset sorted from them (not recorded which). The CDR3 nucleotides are TGTGCCAGCAGTCCAGCGGGTTTCGAGCACAATGAGCAGTTCTTC. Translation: CASSPAGFEHNEQFF.